This TCR beta chain was obtained from a study of cytomegalovirus exposure and HLA in healthy donors. A note on this clone: No antigen is known for it.

Using immunoSEQ multiplex PCR, the repertoire was profiled, and TCRdb retains in-frame clones only, with some absent. The sample holds tens of thousands of clones, around 97% seen once. V shed 2 bases and J shed 9 bases, with 8 bases lying between them. Germline-derived CDR1 and CDR2 are ENHRY and SYGVKD. The length of the CDR3 is 12 residues. Study outcomes and limitations: The study recorded 164 TCR beta chains that were cytomegalovirus-associated. The classifier, whose performance was assessed in both the original and validation cohorts, reportedly diagnosed cytomegalovirus status with high specificity and sensitivity.

This TCR came from a man aged 25 to 40 in good health and CMV-seropositive. The specimen sequenced was PBMCs. The chain links TRBV10-3 to TRBJ2-4; D ambiguous. The CDR3 DNA reads as TGTGCCATCAGTGAGGGCGGTTTCATTCAGTACTTC. This sequence encodes CAISEGGFIQYF.